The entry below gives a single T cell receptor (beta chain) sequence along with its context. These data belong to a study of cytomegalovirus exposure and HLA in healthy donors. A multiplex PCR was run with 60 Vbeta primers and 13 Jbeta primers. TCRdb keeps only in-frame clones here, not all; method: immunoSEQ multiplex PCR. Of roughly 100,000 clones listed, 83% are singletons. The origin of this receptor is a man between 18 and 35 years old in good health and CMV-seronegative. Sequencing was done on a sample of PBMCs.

CDR3 loop: CAISGLLGYTF. CDR3 coding DNA: TGTGCCATCAGTGGACTCCTCGGCTACACCTTC. The chain links TRBV10-3 to TRBJ1-2; D is unresolved. Trimming cost V 4 bases and J 8 bases, with 8 bases left between them. The CDR3 sequence is 11 residues long. Germline-derived CDR1 and CDR2 are ENHRY and SYGVKD.